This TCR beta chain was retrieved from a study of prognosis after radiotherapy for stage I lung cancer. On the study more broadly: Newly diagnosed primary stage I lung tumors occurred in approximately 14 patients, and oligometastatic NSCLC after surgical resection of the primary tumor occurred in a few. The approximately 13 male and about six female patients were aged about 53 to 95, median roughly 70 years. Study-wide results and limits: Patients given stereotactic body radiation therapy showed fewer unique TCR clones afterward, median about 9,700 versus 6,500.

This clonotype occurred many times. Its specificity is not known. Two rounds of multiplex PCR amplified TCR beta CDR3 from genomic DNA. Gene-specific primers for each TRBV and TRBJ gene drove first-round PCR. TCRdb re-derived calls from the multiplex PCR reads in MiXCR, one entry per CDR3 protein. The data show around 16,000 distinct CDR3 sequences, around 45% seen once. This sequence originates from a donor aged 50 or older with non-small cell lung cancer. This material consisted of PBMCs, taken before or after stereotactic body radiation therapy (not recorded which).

In DNA form, the CDR3 reads TGTGCCAGCAGCTCCACTGGCGCCGGTCAGGACGGATCTAACTATGGCTACACCTTC. Translating it yields CASSSTGAGQDGSNYGYTF. The chain couples TRBV7-9 to TRBJ1-2; D gene ambiguous. V lost 4 bases and J 0 bases, leaving 24 bases between the germline ends. This CDR3 region has 19 residues. In germline, CDR1 is SEHNR, CDR2 FQNEAQ (reference sequence).